The source of this T cell receptor beta chain is a study of blood T cell repertoires in COVID-19. Original methodology: Using reference gene primer amplification, nucleated cell counts were estimated. The method was immunoSEQ multiplex PCR; TCRdb's version includes in-frame clones alone and lacks a portion of them. V, J and clone size are those of that table, while D and trimming were read from the DNA. The data show around 160,000 clones, roughly 79% seen once. The CDR3 runs to 12 residues. Trimming took 2 bases from V and 8 from J, leaving 10 bases between them. Germline loops: CDR1 MDHEN, CDR2 SYDVKM.

This clonotype was sampled from a human donor with acute or convalescent COVID-19. The donor label of this sample is uncertain. The J gene is TRBJ2-7, the V gene TRBV28; D is perhaps TRBD2 (5 bases). The sequenced sample was peripheral blood. CDR3 DNA sequence: TGTGCCAGCAGTTTAGCGTGGGAGCAGCAGTACTTC. Amino acids: CASSLAWEQQYF.